The sample holds a few counts of the clone carrying this TCR beta chain. The antigen remains unidentified. The sample comes from a study of T cell repertoires in cytomegalovirus infection. Study-level background: From public TCR beta signatures came an indication of both CMV infection and matching HLA type.

The V gene lost 5 bases and the J gene lost 4 bases, with 15 bases spanning the gap. In germline, CDR1 is SGHNT, CDR2 YENEEA. This CDR3 has 15 residues. Study results and limitations: There were HLA-C-restricted CMV-specific TCR beta clonotypes dominating the ex vivo response. Accumulated public TCR beta family frequency recognized individuals carrying CMV together with the relevant HLA.

TCRdb re-called the reads with MiXCR, one entry per CDR3 protein. The table has around 530,000 distinct CDR3 sequences, more than 25% seen once. This rearrangement joins TRBV11-3 to TRBJ1-3; the D is unclear. This TCR was sampled from a human donor in good health (CMV status not recorded). Some clones in this sample may be carry-over from other donors' samples. Sequences were obtained from PBMCs. CDR3 in DNA: TGTGCCAGCAGCCCTAGAGGATACCGAGGAAACACCATATATTTT. This sequence encodes CASSPRGYRGNTIYF.